The clone carrying this TCR beta chain was found a few times. This sample is drawn from a study of OX40 agonist ivuxolimab in advanced cancers. Looking at the study overall: Prior anti-PD-1, anti-PD-L1 or anti-CTLA-4 therapy did not bar entry, and approximately 40% had some.

Assay used: immunoSEQ multiplex PCR; TCRdb lists only in-frame clones, some missing. Seen here are 35,000 to 45,000 clones, 86% observed once, and the top ten hold about a fifth. V was pared by 2 bases and J by 1 base, with 8 bases between. This CDR3 spans 14 amino acids. Germline V gives CDR1 MNHEY, CDR2 SVGAGI. The rearrangement links TRBV6-5 to TRBJ1-2; no definite D call. This sample comprised CD4+ or CD8+ T cells sorted from blood, obtained in a trial of the OX40 agonist ivuxolimab. The clonotype comes from an adult with an advanced solid tumor such as melanoma, head and neck, liver or kidney cancer. CDR3 bases: TGTGCCAGCAGTTACCCCGGGATTAACTATGGCTACACCTTC. Translating it yields CASSYPGINYGYTF.